The rows below give T cell receptor beta chains drawn from one sample of a study of glioma-infiltrating T cells. TCRdb used MiXCR to reprocess the multiplex PCR reads, holding one entry per CDR3 protein. The data show some 150,000 distinct CDR3 sequences, around 40% seen once. Sequencing was carried out using glioma tissue, nonneoplastic brain tissue, or PBMCs (not recorded which). Receptors were obtained from a human donor with low-grade glioma or glioblastoma, undergoing nonglioma brain surgery, or in good health (not recorded which). The CDR3 runs from the conserved cysteine through the conserved F or W. D genes are given only for firm matches. Size is stated for part of the rows, as once, few or many counts, or as a class when the clone is expanded.

>TRBV20-1|TRBD1|NA|TRBJ1-5
CSARDKGTGGKYTQHF
TGCAGTGCTAGAGATAAAGGGACAGGGGGGAAGTATACCCAGCATTTT
>TRBV6-2/TRBV6-3|NA|NA|TRBJ1-6
CASRTGRTNSPLHF
TGTGCCAGCAGGACGGGAAGGACGAATTCACCCCTCCACTTT
>TRBV27|NA|NA|TRBJ2-7
CASLVGYSYEQYF
TGTGCCAGCCTGGTCGGATACTCCTACGAGCAGTACTTC
>TRBV7-2|NA|NA|TRBJ1-3
CASSRFTGTENTIYF
TGTGCCAGCAGCCGATTTACAGGGACTGAGAACACCATATATTTT
>TRBV7-2|NA|NA|TRBJ1-6
CAGSLTGGDHSPLHF
TGTGCCGGCAGCTTAACCGGGGGGGATCATTCACCCCTCCACTTT
>TRBV20-1|NA|few|TRBJ1-3
CSARGGGSPGNTIYF
TGCAGTGCTAGAGGAGGGGGGAGTCCTGGAAACACCATATATTTT
>TRBV11-2|TRBD2|NA|TRBJ2-3
CASSLEGTSGMTDTQYF
TGTGCCAGCAGCTTAGAGGGGACTAGCGGGATGACAGATACGCAGTATTTT
>TRBV7-6|TRBD2|NA|TRBJ2-3
CASSLERGTDTQYF
TGTGCCAGCAGCTTAGAGCGGGGGACAGATACGCAGTATTTT
>TRBV4-3|TRBD2|NA|TRBJ2-5
CASSPAQFAGLAGEEQYF
TGCGCCAGCAGCCCAGCTCAATTTGCGGGACTAGCGGGAGAGGAGCAGTACTTC
>TRBV6-5|NA|NA|TRBJ2-7
CATTTNRVLYEQYF
TGTGCCACCACCACCAACAGGGTGTTATACGAGCAGTACTTC
>TRBV6-1|NA|few|TRBJ1-1
CASSNPVGNTEAFF
TGTGCCAGCAGTAACCCGGTTGGGAACACTGAAGCTTTCTTT
>TRBV20-1|NA|NA|TRBJ2-1
CSARDRVGNEQFF
TGCAGTGCTAGAGATCGAGTGGGGAATGAGCAGTTCTTC
>TRBV14|NA|few|TRBJ1-2
CASSQVDWSGYTF
TGTGCCAGCAGCCAAGTCGATTGGTCTGGCTACACCTTC
>TRBV4-1|TRBD2|NA|TRBJ2-6
CASSQAFLRGFNSGANVLTF
TGCGCCAGCAGCCAAGCATTCTTGCGGGGGTTCAACTCTGGGGCCAACGTCCTGACTTTC
>TRBV27|NA|NA|TRBJ2-1
CASSRAGTPNGQFF
TGTGCCAGCAGTCGCGCCGGGACACCTAATGGGCAGTTCTTC
>TRBV7-2|NA|once|TRBJ2-7
CASSLRSTSYEQYF
TGTGCCAGCAGCTTACGGAGTACCTCCTACGAGCAGTACTTC
>TRBV6-1|TRBD1|few|TRBJ1-5
CASSQGQNLGNQPQHF
TGTGCCAGCAGTCAGGGACAGAACTTAGGCAATCAGCCCCAGCATTTT
>TRBV10-3|NA|few|TRBJ2-7
CAISRDQYEQYF
TGTGCCATCAGTCGGGACCAATACGAGCAGTACTTC
>TRBV10-3|TRBD1|NA|TRBJ1-1
CAISESGQRMNTEAFF
TGTGCCATCAGTGAGTCGGGACAGCGAATGAACACTGAAGCTTTCTTT
>TRBV4-3|NA|NA|TRBJ2-2
CASSQDHVTGELFF
TGCGCCAGCAGCCAAGATCATGTCACCGGGGAGCTGTTTTTT
>TRBV28|TRBD2|NA|TRBJ2-7
CASSPWGAGGDEQYF
TGTGCCAGCAGTCCTTGGGGAGCGGGAGGAGACGAGCAGTACTTC
>TRBV27|NA|few|TRBJ2-7
CASSLKLGHEQYF
TGTGCCAGCAGTTTAAAGCTTGGGCACGAGCAGTACTTC
>TRBV7-2|TRBD1|NA|TRBJ1-6
CASSLAGTGLGSPLHF
TGTGCCAGCAGCTTAGCGGGGACAGGGTTGGGATCACCCCTCCACTTT
>TRBV20-1|TRBD1|NA|TRBJ2-3
CSAIRSQGSTDTQYF
TGCAGTGCGATTAGATCACAGGGGAGCACAGATACGCAGTATTTT
>TRBV18|TRBD1|NA|TRBJ2-3
CASSPPQGVGDTQYF
TGTGCCAGCTCACCACCCCAGGGGGTAGGAGATACGCAGTATTTT
>TRBV7-2|TRBD2|NA|TRBJ2-3
CASSFRGGRDTQYF
TGTGCCAGCAGCTTTCGGGGGGGCCGGGATACGCAGTATTTT
>TRBV6-1|NA|few|TRBJ2-5
CASSGRGGKTQYF
TGTGCCAGCAGTGGACGCGGAGGGAAGACCCAGTACTTC